This TCR beta chain was observed in a study of blood T cell repertoires in COVID-19 (dated by TCRdb to about 2020). Study-wide context: The collaborator samples originated in the United States, Italy and Spain and spanned the acute and convalescent phases of COVID-19. The material from the prospective study consisted of cDNA or gDNA derived from T cells, B-cell-depleted T cells, or PBMCs. Subjects who had been exposed to COVID-19, were actively infected with it, or had recovered from it provided the deeply sampled blood TCRbeta repertoires that made up the dataset. A freely available public database, intended as a resource for researchers studying the immune response to SARS-CoV-2, is where the repertoires were released. Samples came from the ongoing ImmuneRACE study (first 160 participants) plus 1,254 subjects from 6 global collaborators. Nearly every sample came with metadata listing a de-identified subject ID, COVID-19 status, age in years and sex. Where available, HLA class I and class II types were obtained from metadata supplied by the sample provider rather than from assay-based typing. What the authors observed across the whole study: How much clinical and demographic metadata was included differed by source and by participant, and the metadata was provided uncurated.

Collaborating institutions collected whole blood in K2EDTA tubes following their own protocols. For TCRbeta analysis, collaborator samples were shipped as frozen whole blood, as isolated PBMCs, or as DNA extracted from either sample type. As concerns this clone: The antigen it recognizes is unknown. Base-call qualities are not available, and no considerably larger clone is one nucleotide away.

TCRbeta CDR3 regions were amplified from genomic DNA by means of the immunoSEQ Assay, a bias-controlled multiplex PCR. As for the original processing: The number of nucleated cells in each sample was estimated by amplification of reference gene primers within the assay. To quantify the absolute abundance of each unique TCRbeta CDR3 rearrangement, sequence reads were collapsed and filtered. Productive Simpson clonality was computed per sample as the square root of Simpson's diversity index over productive rearrangements. Entries here come from immuneACCESS through TCRdb and include only in-frame sequences with V and J called. Some clones fail to appear in such tables; in the studies checked, an unresolved V gene covers under half of the shortfall, and the cause of the remainder is unknown. V and J calls and clone size follow that table, whereas D and trimming were derived from the DNA. This sample is represented by around 97,000 clones; about 90% of them were singletons. Jointly, the top ten make up 3% to 3.5% of the sample.

CDR1 and CDR2 (SGHRS, YFSETQ) derive from the germline V gene. Measured from the cysteine to the phenylalanine, the CDR3 is 15 residues long. The only DNA kept is the CDR3, 45 bases in frame from the first base. The junction carries 13 bases between V and J, which are trimmed by 0 bases and 4 bases respectively. This receptor was identified in a man in his forties or fifties in a cohort sampled during active COVID-19. In this chain, TRBV5-1 is recombined with TRBJ1-2; a tentative D call is TRBD1 (6 bases match). The sample comprised peripheral blood. The CDR3 region reads CASSLVTGGSYGYTF. The DNA is as follows: TGCGCCAGCAGCTTGGTGACAGGTGGATCCTATGGCTACACCTTC.